The rows below give T cell receptor beta chains drawn from one sample of a study of memory CD8 T cells in hepatitis C reinfection. Generated by immunoSEQ multiplex PCR, the TCRdb table keeps only in-frame clones and is missing some. The sample consists of some 46,000 clones, roughly nine tenths of them appearing once. Sequenced: naive CD8+ T cells sorted from blood. These TCRs come from a man between 18 and 35 years old with hepatitis C virus infection. The CDR3 runs from the conserved cysteine through the conserved F or W. A D gene is named only where the DNA matches it firmly. Expanded clones get a size class; other rows say once, few or many, or leave the size out.

CDR3 DNA: TGTGCCAGCAGTCCCCGGGTAGCGGGTAGCACAGATACGCAGTATTTT; CDR3 protein: CASSPRVAGSTDTQYF; clone size: once; CDR3 length: 16; V gene: TRBV27; D gene: TRBD2; J gene: TRBJ2-3
CDR3 DNA: TGTGCCAGCAGCTTAGGGAGTGGACAAACCTACGAGCAGTACTTC; CDR3 protein: CASSLGSGQTYEQYF; clone size: NA; CDR3 length: 15; V gene: TRBV7-9; D gene: NA; J gene: TRBJ2-7
CDR3 DNA: TGTGCCACCTCTAGCGGGATAGAAGAGACCCAGTACTTC; CDR3 protein: CATSSGIEETQYF; clone size: NA; CDR3 length: 13; V gene: TRBV27; D gene: TRBD2; J gene: TRBJ2-5
CDR3 DNA: TGTGCCAGCAGCGTATCGACGGGACTCCTCTCTGGGGCCAACGTCCTGACTTTC; CDR3 protein: CASSVSTGLLSGANVLTF; clone size: once; CDR3 length: 18; V gene: TRBV9; D gene: NA; J gene: TRBJ2-6
CDR3 DNA: TGTGCCAGCAGCTCGGGACTAGCGGGAGGCCTGTACCAAGAGACCCAGTACTTC; CDR3 protein: CASSSGLAGGLYQETQYF; clone size: NA; CDR3 length: 18; V gene: TRBV11-1; D gene: TRBD2; J gene: TRBJ2-5
CDR3 DNA: TGCGCCAGCAGCTTTAGCGGGAGCTCCTACAATGAGCAGTTCTTC; CDR3 protein: CASSFSGSSYNEQFF; clone size: NA; CDR3 length: 15; V gene: TRBV5-1; D gene: TRBD2; J gene: TRBJ2-1
CDR3 DNA: TGTGCCAGCAGTCTGAGACAGGGGAATCAGCCCCAGCATTTT; CDR3 protein: CASSLRQGNQPQHF; clone size: NA; CDR3 length: 14; V gene: TRBV28; D gene: TRBD1; J gene: TRBJ1-5
CDR3 DNA: TGTGCCAGCAGTTTCGGCGGCTCAGGGGCCCAGCATTTT; CDR3 protein: CASSFGGSGAQHF; clone size: NA; CDR3 length: 13; V gene: TRBV27; D gene: NA; J gene: TRBJ1-5
CDR3 DNA: TGTGCCAGCACATCTTCTGGACAGAAAAACACTGAAGCTTTCTTT; CDR3 protein: CASTSSGQKNTEAFF; clone size: NA; CDR3 length: 15; V gene: TRBV28; D gene: NA; J gene: TRBJ1-1
CDR3 DNA: TGCGCCAGCAGCCAAGAGTCGACAGATACGCAGTATTTT; CDR3 protein: CASSQESTDTQYF; clone size: few; CDR3 length: 13; V gene: TRBV4-3; D gene: NA; J gene: TRBJ2-3